This entry concerns a single T cell receptor beta chain. One end of the junction does not line up with germline, which may come from a read error. These data originate in a study of cytomegalovirus exposure and HLA in healthy donors. Overall study context: The roughly 110 validation repertoires matched the approximately 700 first-cohort repertoires in platform, a later analysis reported.

The protocol was immunoSEQ multiplex PCR, while the TCRdb copy is restricted to in-frame clones and leaves out a portion. The repertoire holds approximately 260,000 clones, with 75% to 90% as singletons. The CDR3 covers 15 residues. Germline CDR1 MNHNS, CDR2 SASEGT. The sequenced sample consisted of PBMCs. The chain combines TRBV6-1 with TRBJ1-5, with TRBD1 identical over 9 bases. The receptor's source is a young woman in good health and CMV-seropositive. The CDR3 loop reads CASSEGTGTAQPQHF. CDR3 nucleotides: TGTGCCAGCAGCGAAGGGACAGGGACGGCCCAGCCCCAGCATTTT.